This T cell receptor beta chain was identified during a study of T cell clusters in autoimmune cytopenias. Notes on the study in general: Primary autoimmune cytopenia patients appeared to lack physiological T cell clusters present in healthy donors. TRB repertoire shifts in secondary cytopenia and chronic lymphocytic leukemia mostly reflected lymphoma, not autoimmunity.

There are 16 residues in the CDR3. CDR1 LNHDA and CDR2 SQIVND come from the germline V gene (reference sequence). This clonotype registers medium-sized by frequency. As yet, its antigen is unknown. Some 39,000 genome equivalents of blood DNA were amplified for TRB. TRB rearrangements were amplified by touch-down multiplex PCR with mixed TRB-A/B primers. TCRdb reprocessed the multiplex PCR reads, with one entry per CDR3 protein and no DNA. The sample data list 10,000 to 15,000 distinct CDR3 sequences. The sample was also reused in another study, on T cell repertoires in aging, cancer and after chemotherapy.

The clonotype comes from a human donor in good health. The chain carries TRBV19 and TRBJ2-2; TCRdb's D call of TRBD1 is untestable without DNA. The sample comprised peripheral blood. The CDR3 sequence is CASSITPGQGAGELFF.